This T cell receptor (beta chain) was obtained from a study of blood T cell repertoires in COVID-19. Whole-study context: Sites across the United States, Italy and Spain contributed samples from acute and convalescent COVID-19. Nucleic acid was either cDNA or gDNA, and it came from T cells, B-cell-depleted T cells, or PBMCs.

How the authors handled the data: The authors estimated nucleated cell counts from reference gene primer amplification. The table came from immunoSEQ multiplex PCR; TCRdb's copy has only in-frame clones and leaves some out. The V and J calls and clone size are taken from that table; D and trimming were inferred from the DNA. The sample carries under 300,000 clones, approximately 90% recorded once. Sequenced: peripheral blood. The receptor was isolated from a woman between 35 and 50 years old with acute or convalescent COVID-19.

The CDR3 region is CASSAAGEPNTEAFF. The CDR3 region has the DNA TGCGCCAGCAGTGCTGCAGGGGAGCCGAACACTGAAGCTTTCTTT. The chain has TRBV10-1 and TRBJ1-1; a possible D gene is TRBD1 (6 bases). The length of the CDR3 is 15 residues. V dropped 4 bases and J dropped 1 base, with 13 bases sitting between them. CDR1 WNHNN and CDR2 SYGVQD come from the germline V gene (reference sequence).